Detailed here is one T cell receptor (beta chain). Its antigen specificity is not known. Base qualities are missing; no much larger clone stands one base away. A cohort of around 28 patients with locally advanced or metastatic urothelial carcinoma, treated at Memorial Sloan Kettering on a trial protocol, was included. Peripheral blood mononuclear cells were collected from each patient pretreatment and during treatment, giving between 1 and 8 total time points per patient. The Qiagen DNeasy Blood extraction kit was used to purify genomic DNA from total PBMCs and tumor samples. Collected pretreatment and during treatment, PBMCs were isolated and stored as previously described. The source of the sample is a study of PD-L1 blockade in urothelial cancer (dated by TCRdb to about 2017). Background for the entire study: Therapy was started in the mid-2010s for all patients, and atezolizumab 1,200 mg was administered intravenously every 3 weeks. About 85% of the roughly 29 patients were identified as males with urothelial cancer of bladder origin, and a prior smoking history was reported by 18 of 29 patients. An ECOG performance status of 0 or 1 was recorded for the patients, and 0 to 3 prior chemotherapy regimens had been received by the patients. Blood samples were analyzed 3 weeks after the start of treatment (second dose) and 6 weeks after the start of treatment. Blood samples gave a median of 141,255 T cells and tens of thousands of unique TCRs, with a median clonality of approximately 0.08. An exploratory multi-omic analysis was conducted of the somatic, immune and clinical correlates of response to PD-L1 blockade with atezolizumab in urothelial cancer. Pretreatment tumor samples, along with matched peripheral blood collected serially before and after atezolizumab treatment, underwent TCR sequencing. Durable clinical benefit was defined as progression-free survival longer than 6 months, and TCR features were also tested against progression-free and overall survival. In the same patients who had TCR sequencing, pretreatment tumors also underwent whole exome sequencing and RNA sequencing. Durable clinical benefit was achieved by nine patients and was not achieved by 20 patients. Pretreatment blood TCR-seq was available for about 27 patients, at least one posttreatment blood collection was obtained for 25 or so patients, and tumor TCR-seq was available for 25 or so patients.

To estimate absolute template abundance from read counts, synthetic TCR analog templates were spiked into each PCR. The immunoSEQ assay was used to amplify TCRbeta CDR3 regions from genomic DNA with bias-controlled V and J gene primers. Sequencing of rearranged TCRbeta segments was performed at approximately 20X coverage. In the source study's methods: Sequencing errors were corrected by clustering and CDR3s were annotated against IMGT to assign V, D and J genes. Downstream analyses used only productive TCRbeta rearrangements, leaving out any out-of-frame or stop-codon sequences. Clonality was computed as one minus Shannon entropy normalized by the log of the number of unique productive sequences. Clones differing between time points or between blood and tumor were identified by Fisher's exact test with Benjamini-Hochberg correction at adjusted p below 0.01. Imported from immuneACCESS, the table was reduced by TCRdb to in-frame sequences with V and J called. These copies leave out some clones; in studies compared against another copy, an unresolved V gene accounts for under half, and the cause of the remainder is not known. The DNA gave D and trimming, while V, J and clone size come from that table. This sample holds tens of thousands of clones; approximately 90% were observed only once. The ten largest clonotypes hold less than 8% of the sample.

The germline ends are 23 bases apart after V is trimmed by 4 bases and J by 7 bases. From the cysteine through the phenylalanine, the CDR3 covers 16 amino acids. Left in the record is the CDR3 DNA by itself, 48 bases read in frame from the first base. CDR1 is given as SGHDT and CDR2 as YYEEEE, both from the germline V gene. Points the paper makes about the study in general: A pretreatment peripheral blood TCR clonality below the median was linked to improved progression-free and overall survival. Because of the small sample size (n ≈ 30) and the many exploratory analyses performed, the results are intended to be regarded as hypothesis-generating. Among patients with durable benefit, tumor-associated TCR clones showed greater expansion in peripheral blood 3 weeks after treatment started (n of about 20, p = 0.022).

The source material was PBMCs, sampled around atezolizumab (anti-PD-L1) treatment. This receptor was taken from a man aged 55-75 years with urothelial cancer. The chain links TRBV5-6 with TRBJ2-5, and possibly TRBD2, on 6 matching bases. The CDR3 protein: CASSAGRRGLGRTQYF. The sequenced DNA: TGTGCCAGCAGCGCGGGGCGGAGGGGACTTGGAAGGACCCAGTACTTC.